This T cell receptor beta chain is drawn from a study of cytomegalovirus exposure and HLA in healthy donors. Clones were read by immunoSEQ multiplex PCR, and TCRdb kept only the in-frame ones, dropping some. The sample has 150,000 to 200,000 clones; around 86% are singletons. CDR3 size: 15 residues. Trimming removed 0 bases from V and 5 bases from J, with 13 bases in between. The germline V gene has CDR1 SGHAT and CDR2 FQNNGV. Sequencing was carried out using PBMCs. The chain is built from TRBV11-2 and TRBJ1-2, with a possible D match to TRBD1 (5 bases). This receptor was taken from a man younger than 35 in good health and CMV-seropositive. CDR3 in DNA: TGTGCCAGCAGCTTAGATAAGGGGTTAGGTTATGGCTACACCTTC. Encoded protein: CASSLDKGLGYGYTF.